The clone carrying this T cell receptor beta chain was recorded at least ten times. The antigen remains unidentified. The read falls 3 residues short of the CDR3 end, and the missing part is taken from the germline J gene. Germline CDR1 and CDR2: WNHNN and SYGVQD (reference sequence). This CDR3 region has 13 residues. The V and J ends lost 8 bases and 5 bases respectively, with 15 bases between them. The table came from immunoSEQ multiplex PCR; TCRdb's copy has only in-frame clones and leaves some out. The specimen gives 30,000 to 35,000 clones without singletons; the ten biggest hold 4% to 5%. The sample originates from a study of T cell clonality in common variable immunodeficiency. Caucasian heritage predominated among both patients and controls. Study-wide results and limits: Compared with healthy controls, CVID subjects showed increased TCRbeta clonality, mostly in about a third. Shared TCRbeta clones were fewer between CVID subjects than controls. Common variable immunodeficiency TCR beta sequences reportedly had fewer deletions and N-nucleotide insertions.

This receptor was obtained from a person aged 18 to 70 in good health. The chain has TRBV10-1 and TRBJ1-2, with D maybe TRBD1 (5 bases). Material: peripheral blood mononuclear cells. This CDR3 reads CASAQEGAYGYTF. The DNA read from the CDR3 is TGCGCCAGCGCCCAGGAAGGGGCATATGGC.